Listed here are 18 T cell receptor beta chains from one sample, sequenced in a study of regulatory T cells in long-lasting Graves disease. Through Arm-PCR of CDR3 regions and iRepertoire HTBI primers, TCR beta libraries were built. Each CDR3 protein is one row after TCRdb ran MiXCR on the multiplex PCR reads. The data show 350,000 to 400,000 distinct CDR3 sequences, under 20% seen once. Described time point: newly diagnosed GD, antithyroid drugs for less than 3 months. Scientists built the TCR library using RNA that was extracted from PBMCs. This sample also appeared in a second study, on T cells in Graves' hyperthyroidism and ophthalmopathy.

The starting material was peripheral blood mononuclear cells (PBMCs), obtained at new diagnosis, from a patient treated with antithyroid drugs. Receptor source: a woman in her late teens or twenties with Graves disease.

This clonotype was recorded at least ten times. The chain carries TRBV12-3 or TRBV12-4 and TRBJ2-5, with TRBD2 as a possible D gene (5 bases). The CDR3 is 13 residues long. V was shortened by 8 bases and J by 5 bases, with 15 bases between the two germline ends. CDR3 amino acids: CASAAVGEETQYF. The DNA for the CDR3 is TGTGCCAGCGCAGCGGTCGGGGAGGAGACCCAGTACTTC.

This clonotype has at least ten counts. The rearrangement links TRBV6-2 or TRBV6-3 to TRBJ2-2; possibly TRBD1 or TRBD2 for D (5 bases each). V was shortened by 2 bases and J by 2 bases, with 6 bases between the two germline ends. This CDR3 has 14 amino acids. Germline V gene data show CDR1 as MNHEY and CDR2 as SVGEGT. The CDR3, as DNA: TGTGCCAGCAGTTACCGGGACAACACCGGGGAGCTGTTTTTT. It specifies CASSYRDNTGELFF.

The chain recombines TRBV20-1 with TRBJ1-2; TRBD1 agrees at 8 bases. V dropped 6 bases and J dropped 0; count of bases not matched to a gene: 6. Germline values: CDR1 DFQATT, CDR2 SNEGSKA (reference sequence). This CDR3 is 14 amino acids long. The DNA of the CDR3 is TGCAGTGCAGGGACAGGAGACTCTAACTATGGCTACACCTTC. Its protein is CSAGTGDSNYGYTF.

This clonotype was picked up a small number of times. The germline gene is not matched at one end of the junction; a read error may be the cause. The CDR3 protein is CASSQGPGADTQYF. The CDR3 nucleotides read TGCGCCAGCAGCCAAGGGCCGGGAGCAGATACGCAGTATTTT. This rearrangement joins TRBV3-1 to TRBJ2-3, with a weak D call TRBD2 (6 bases). Germline-derived CDR1 and CDR2 are LGHDT and YNNKEL (reference sequence). There are 14 residues in the CDR3.

This clonotype was picked up many times. The V and J genes are TRBV7-8 and TRBJ1-3; 7 bases match TRBD1. V lost 5 bases to trimming and J lost 4 bases; unmatched junction nucleotides: 11. The CDR3 runs to 16 residues. Per the germline V gene, CDR1 is SGHVS and CDR2 is FQNEAQ. This CDR3 reads CASSTQTGVLGNTIYF. For the CDR3, the DNA is TGTGCCAGCAGCACACAAACAGGGGTCTTGGGAAACACCATATATTTT.

This clonotype was picked up many times. The chain joins TRBV5-1 to TRBJ2-3; a weak D match, TRBD2 (6 bases). The V gene's germline CDR1 is SGHRS and CDR2 YFSETQ. V lost 2 bases to trimming and J lost 0 bases, with 10 bases between them. There are 15 residues in the CDR3. CDR3 coding DNA: TGCGCCAGCAGCTTCTCCGGGACTAGCACAGATACGCAGTATTTT. Its protein is CASSFSGTSTDTQYF.

V is TRBV7-9 and J is TRBJ2-5; 11 bases map to TRBD1. This CDR3 has 15 amino acids. Germline V gene lookup returns CDR1 SEHNR and CDR2 FQNEAQ (reference sequence). V dropped 5 bases and J dropped 2; count of bases not matched to a gene: 4. In DNA, the CDR3 is TGTGCCAGCAGCGCCGGGGACAGGGGGCAAGAGACCCAGTACTTC. Translation: CASSAGDRGQETQYF. The whole variable domain, remainder taken from reference TRBV7-9 and TRBJ2-5, is DTGVSQNPRHKITKRGQNVTFRCDPISEHNRLYWYRQTLGQGPEFLTYFQNEAQLEKSRLLSDRFSAERPKGSFSTLEIQRTEQGDSAMYLCASSAGDRGQETQYFGPGTRLLVL.

This clonotype was seen many times. The CDR3 DNA reads TGTGCCAGCAGTACCTTAGCGGGGGCCAAAGAGACCCAGTACTTC. Residues: CASSTLAGAKETQYF. V is TRBV28 and J is TRBJ2-5; 9 bases agree with TRBD2. V was clipped by 5 bases and J by 3 bases; unmatched bases: 7. Germline loops: CDR1 MDHEN, CDR2 SYDVKM. There are 15 residues in the CDR3.

This clonotype has a count of ten or more. The V call is TRBV3-1, the J call TRBJ1-3, with D maybe TRBD1 (5 bases). There are 13 residues in the CDR3. Looked up from germline, CDR1 is LGHDT and CDR2 is YNNKEL (reference sequence). V lost 10 bases and J 2 bases, leaving 12 bases between the germline ends. In nucleotides, the CDR3 is TGTGCCACCACACGGGGGGCTGGAAACACCATATATTTT. Its translation: CATTRGAGNTIYF.

This clonotype was seen many times. V and J are TRBV6-1 and TRBJ2-7, with TRBD1 matching over 7 bases. Germline V gives CDR1 MNHNS, CDR2 SASEGT. This CDR3 has 15 amino acids. The ends lost 6 bases at V and 4 bases at J; junction bases unmatched: 12. CDR3 nucleotides: TGTGCCAGCAGCAAAAGTGGGACAGAGAAGTACGAGCAGTACTTC. The encoded protein is CASSKSGTEKYEQYF.

This clonotype showed up just once. One base away lies a much larger clone, so this may be a sequencing read error. V and J are TRBV6-2 or TRBV6-3 and TRBJ1-1; D remains unclear. The CDR3 spans 11 residues. In germline, CDR1 is MNHEY, CDR2 SVGEGT. Deletions cut 6 bases from V and 10 bases from J, with 12 bases between. The CDR3 region is CASSPLRGAFF. DNA of the CDR3: TGTGCCAGCAGCCCTCTACGGGGAGCTTTCTTT.

This clonotype was seen many times. The gene calls are TRBV28 and TRBJ2-1, with 10 nucleotides matching TRBD2. Trimming cost V 6 bases and J 7 bases; bases outside gene matches: 12. The CDR3 runs to 16 residues. CDR1 and CDR2 (germline): MDHEN, SYDVKM. The CDR3 region is CASRRRSGGAKNEQFF. The CDR3 DNA reads as TGTGCCAGCAGGCGAAGGAGCGGGGGGGCCAAGAATGAGCAGTTCTTC.

This clonotype appeared many times. This chain connects TRBV5-5 to TRBJ2-7; D is perhaps TRBD1 (5 bases). This CDR3 region has 16 residues. V shed 1 base and J shed 9 bases, with 23 bases lying between them. CDR1 and CDR2 from the germline V gene are SGHKS and YYEKEE (reference sequence). The CDR3 sequence: CASSLSWRATEFVQYF. The CDR3 nucleotides read TGTGCCAGCAGCTTGTCCTGGCGTGCGACAGAGTTCGTGCAGTACTTC. Looking up the rest from reference TRBV5-5 and TRBJ2-7 gives the full variable domain: DAGVTQSPTHLIKTRGQQVTLRCSPISGHKSVSWYQQVLGQGPQFIFQYYEKEERGRGNFPDRFSARQFPNYSSELNVNALLLGDSALYLCASSLSWRATEFVQYFGPGTRLTVT.

This rearrangement joins TRBV29-1 to TRBJ2-1, with 10 bases aligning to TRBD2. The CDR3 has 13 residues. In germline, CDR1 is SQVTM, CDR2 ANQGSEA. J was trimmed by 9 bases and V by 6 bases; bases with no gene match: 8. CDR3 sequence reads: CSVISGGSGEQFF. CDR3 coding DNA: TGCAGCGTAATTAGCGGGGGGTCAGGTGAGCAGTTCTTC.

This clonotype came up many times. As DNA, the CDR3 is TGTGCCAGCAGTAACTACAGGGGAGTAGGCACTGAAGCTTTCTTT. Its translation: CASSNYRGVGTEAFF. V is TRBV27 and J is TRBJ1-1; 7 positions agree with TRBD1. CDR1 is MNHEY, CDR2 SMNVEV, per germline (reference sequence). With V trimmed by 5 bases and J by 4 bases, 10 bases remained unmatched. This CDR3 spans 15 amino acids.

The table lists this clonotype with many counts. The rearrangement uses TRBV20-1 and TRBJ1-2, with a tentative D call TRBD1 (5 bases). The CDR3 totals 15 residues. Germline V gene data show CDR1 as DFQATT and CDR2 as SNEGSKA (reference sequence). Trimming took 0 bases from V and 6 from J, leaving 17 bases between them. The CDR3: CSARDGVAGGDGYTF. CDR3 nucleotides: TGCAGTGCTAGAGATGGCGTGGCAGGAGGGGATGGCTACACCTTC.

V is TRBV9 and J is TRBJ2-3; TRBD2 aligns across 8 bases. The CDR3 consists of 15 residues. Unmatched junction bases numbered 7, after V lost 3 bases and J lost 4 bases. The germline gives CDR1 SGDLS, CDR2 YYNGEE. Here the CDR3 DNA reads TGTGCCAGCAGCGCGGGGGGGGCAGGGGCAGATACGCAGTATTTT. Translation gives CASSAGGAGADTQYF.

This clonotype was detected a few times. The genes are TRBV2 and TRBJ1-6, with D possibly matching TRBD1 (5 bases). This CDR3 has 16 residues. The V gene's germline CDR1 is SNHLY and CDR2 FYNNEI. The ends were cut back, 8 bases at V and 4 bases at J, with 18 bases in the middle. The CDR3 DNA follows: TGTGCCAGCGGCCATCAGGGAGGAGGGTATAATTCACCCCTCCACTTT. Translation gives CASGHQGGGYNSPLHF. The complete variable domain, with remaining parts taken from reference TRBV2 and TRBJ1-6, reads EPEVTQTPSHQVTQMGQEVILRCVPISNHLYFYWYRQILGQKVEFLVSFYNNEISEKSEIFDDQFSVERPDGSNFTLKIRSTKLEDSAMYFCASGHQGGGYNSPLHFGNGTRLTVT.